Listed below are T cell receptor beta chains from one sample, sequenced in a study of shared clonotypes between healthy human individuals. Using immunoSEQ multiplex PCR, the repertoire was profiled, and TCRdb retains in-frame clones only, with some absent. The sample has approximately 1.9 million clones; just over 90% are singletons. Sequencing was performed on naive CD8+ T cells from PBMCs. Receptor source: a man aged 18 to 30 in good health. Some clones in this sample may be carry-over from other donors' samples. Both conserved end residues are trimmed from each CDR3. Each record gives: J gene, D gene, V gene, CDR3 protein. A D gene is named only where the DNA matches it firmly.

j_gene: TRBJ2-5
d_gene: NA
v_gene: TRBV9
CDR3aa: ASSTSRQETQY

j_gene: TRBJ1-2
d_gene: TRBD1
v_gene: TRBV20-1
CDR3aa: SSGTGDGYT

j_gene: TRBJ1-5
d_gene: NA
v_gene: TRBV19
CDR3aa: ASKGGAGQPQH

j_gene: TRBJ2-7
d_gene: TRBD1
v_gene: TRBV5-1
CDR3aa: ASSVRDRGEREQY

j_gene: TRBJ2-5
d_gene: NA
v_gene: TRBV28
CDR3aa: ASSLLGEYQETQY

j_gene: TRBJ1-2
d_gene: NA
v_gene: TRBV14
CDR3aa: ASSQRVTESNYGYT

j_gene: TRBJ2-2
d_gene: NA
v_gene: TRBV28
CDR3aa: ASSSGGGELF

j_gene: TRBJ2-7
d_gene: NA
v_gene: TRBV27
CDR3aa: ASSSNRGTTSYEQY

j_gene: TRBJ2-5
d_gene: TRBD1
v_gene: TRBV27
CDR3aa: ASTSTGSVETQY

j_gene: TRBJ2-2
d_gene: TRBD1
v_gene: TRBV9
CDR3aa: ASSVRQGARTGELF

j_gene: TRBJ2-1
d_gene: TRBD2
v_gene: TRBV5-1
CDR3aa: ASRTSGLYNEQF

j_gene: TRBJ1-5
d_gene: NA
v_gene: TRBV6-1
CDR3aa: ASSELGGNQPQH

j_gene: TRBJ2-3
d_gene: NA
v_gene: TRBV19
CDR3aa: ASSIKGREGDTQY

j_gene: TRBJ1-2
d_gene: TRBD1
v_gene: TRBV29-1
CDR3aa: SVWTGYRGYT

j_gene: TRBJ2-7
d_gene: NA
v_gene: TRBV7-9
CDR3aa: ASSLALLAEQY

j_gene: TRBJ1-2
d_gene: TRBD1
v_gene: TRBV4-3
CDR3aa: ASSQRAGQVYLLSNYGYT

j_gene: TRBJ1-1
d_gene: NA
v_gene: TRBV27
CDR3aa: ASSLSAGAWGNTEAF

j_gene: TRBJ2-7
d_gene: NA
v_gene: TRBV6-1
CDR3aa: ASSERGTYEQY

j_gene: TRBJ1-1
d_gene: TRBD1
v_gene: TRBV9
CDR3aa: ASSPRLGQGAMDTEAF

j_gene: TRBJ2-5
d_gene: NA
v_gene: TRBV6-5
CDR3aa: ASSNDETETQY

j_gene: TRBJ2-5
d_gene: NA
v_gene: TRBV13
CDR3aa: ASKRRVWGETQY

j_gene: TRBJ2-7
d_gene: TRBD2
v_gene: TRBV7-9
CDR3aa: ASSHSGGEQY

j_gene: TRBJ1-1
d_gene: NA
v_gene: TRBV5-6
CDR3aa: ASSREGRMNTEAF